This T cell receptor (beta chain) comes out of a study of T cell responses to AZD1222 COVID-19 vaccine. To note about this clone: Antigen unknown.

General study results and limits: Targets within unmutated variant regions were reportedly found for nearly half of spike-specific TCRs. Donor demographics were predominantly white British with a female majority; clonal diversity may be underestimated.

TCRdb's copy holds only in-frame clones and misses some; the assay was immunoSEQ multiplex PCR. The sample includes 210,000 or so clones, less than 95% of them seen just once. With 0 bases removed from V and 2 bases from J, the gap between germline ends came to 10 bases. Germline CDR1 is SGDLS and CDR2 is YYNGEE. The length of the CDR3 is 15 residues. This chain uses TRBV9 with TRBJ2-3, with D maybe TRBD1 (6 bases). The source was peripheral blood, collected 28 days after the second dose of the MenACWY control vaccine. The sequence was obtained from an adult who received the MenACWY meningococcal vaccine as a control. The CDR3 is CASSVAGQYTDTQYF. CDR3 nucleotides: TGTGCCAGCAGCGTAGCCGGACAGTACACAGATACGCAGTATTTT.